A selection of T cell receptor beta chains follows, all from one sample in a study of Graves' ophthalmopathy and Graves' hyperthyroidism. A single record per CDR3 protein comes from TCRdb applying MiXCR to the multiplex PCR reads. The data hold hundreds of thousands of distinct CDR3 sequences, with about two fifths observed a single time. Material for sequencing was peripheral blood. The receptor source for this set is an adult man with Graves' ophthalmopathy. Each CDR3 is given with its conserved first and last residue.

TRBV2,CASSEGVLGANNQPQHF
TRBV29-1,CSVEGGQNTEAFF
TRBV7-2,CASSRALAGGPNEQYF
TRBV15,CATSRARATNEKLLF
TRBV24-1,CATSGQEAQYF
TRBV7-2,CASSQDFSRESSGANVLTF
TRBV20-1,CSAPQGTAYEQYF
TRBV5-1,CASSMFGTESNYGYTF
TRBV7-2,CASSLSASGTSGEQYF
TRBV7-8,CASSLGAWGDEQFF
TRBV7-9,CASSYIYGPNYEQYF
TRBV7-2,CASSLRTGGPGETQYF
TRBV2,CASTVRGAYGYTF
TRBV29-1,CSVETGLAYDEQFF
TRBV29-1,CSVEEWQTQYF
TRBV29-1,CSAQTTANTEAFF
TRBV19,CASSIGGSVGKLFF
TRBV10-3,CAISTSVGQETQYF
TRBV7-2,CASSLGTGGSNYGYTF
TRBV29-1,CSATGGSANYGYTF
TRBV10-3,CASSARPYEQYF
TRBV20-1,CSARSGDSYEQYF
TRBV7-9,CASRLGPGSGNTIYF
TRBV10-3,CASRNGQGLHEQYF
TRBV7-9,CASSSAGQETQYF
TRBV2,CASNRVPGELFF
TRBV19,CASSSARTGLETQYF
TRBV5-1,CASSLDGQGDGYTF
TRBV2,CASIAGGSYNEQFF
TRBV2,CASRVGIRNQPQHF
TRBV9,CASSPRTGFLGHTIYF
TRBV7-2,CASSLTRGSYGYTF
TRBV11-2,CASSQTGLSLEAFF
TRBV9,CASSPPTGNTIYF
TRBV13,CASRYTGLGSNSYEQYF
TRBV2,CASIESALRGAEAFF
TRBV6-5,CASSYRGYNSPLHF
TRBV7-7,CASSLALGGEQYF
TRBV7-9,CASSSRSGGLQETQYF
TRBV25-1,CASSETGFGYEQYF
TRBV6-1,CASSDYPGLAGELFF
TRBV5-4,CASSQFSGETQYF
TRBV7-9,CASSSGHVNPYEQYF
TRBV9,CASSPQTGRGETQYF
TRBV4-3,CASSQDVGTGGPQHF
TRBV7-8,CASSRGQNNSPLHF
TRBV10-3,CAISERGQGLNQPQHF
TRBV19,CASSIIGRTQYF
TRBV24-1,CATSEGQVYGYTF
TRBV12-3/TRBV12-4,CASSEASTPNSPLHF
TRBV9,CASSARDPPLHF
TRBV20-1,CSARMNSSPYEQYF
TRBV5-1,CASSPPGRSSYEQYF
TRBV24-1,CATSDFRAGGGQETQYF
TRBV11-3,CASSLRGRRTGELFF
TRBV19,CASRDLRGGGELFF